These T cell receptor beta chains were read from a single sample in a study of blood T cell repertoires in COVID-19. Data came from immunoSEQ multiplex PCR; TCRdb stores just in-frame clones and leaves some out. This sample carries about 230,000 clones, around 84% of them seen once, and the ten largest clones take approximately 1.5%. Sequenced sample: peripheral blood. The receptors stem from a woman aged 35 to 49 who had recovered from COVID-19. Both conserved end residues are part of each CDR3. D genes are given only for firm matches. Not all rows give a size; the values are once, few, many and, for expanded clones, a class.

d_call	v_call	clone_size	j_call	cdr3_aa	cdr3_nt
NA	TRBV7-2	NA	TRBJ2-6	CASSSLQGSKNSGANVLTF	TGTGCCAGCAGCTCACTACAGGGATCAAAGAACTCTGGGGCCAACGTCCTGACTTTC
NA	TRBV28	NA	TRBJ2-7	CASSFHGAYEQYF	TGTGCCAGCAGTTTCCACGGGGCCTACGAGCAGTACTTC
TRBD1	TRBV28	NA	TRBJ1-1	CASSSGTGGEVRTEAFF	TGTGCCAGCAGTTCAGGGACAGGTGGAGAGGTGCGGACTGAAGCTTTCTTT
TRBD1	TRBV19	NA	TRBJ2-1	CASSIYTDETGSSYNEQFF	TGTGCCAGTAGTATATACACAGATGAGACAGGGAGCTCCTACAATGAGCAGTTCTTC
NA	TRBV9	NA	TRBJ2-2	CASSVGSETRNTGELFF	TGTGCCAGCAGCGTAGGCTCCGAGACTAGGAACACCGGGGAGCTGTTTTTT
NA	TRBV28	NA	TRBJ2-7	CASSLGGIRGEQYF	TGTGCCAGCAGTTTAGGGGGGATTCGGGGCGAGCAGTACTTC
NA	TRBV29-1	few	TRBJ2-2	CSVEDRRSLNTGELFF	TGCAGCGTTGAAGATCGGAGGAGCCTGAACACCGGGGAGCTGTTTTTT
NA	TRBV11-1	NA	TRBJ2-5	CASSYDRQETQYF	TGTGCCAGCAGCTACGACAGACAAGAGACCCAGTACTTC
TRBD1	TRBV7-3	NA	TRBJ2-1	CASSPRQGGEQFF	TGTGCCAGCAGCCCCCGACAGGGTGGTGAGCAGTTCTTC
TRBD1	TRBV28	few	TRBJ1-5	CASNYRTGQVPNQPQHF	TGTGCCAGCAATTACCGGACGGGACAGGTCCCCAATCAGCCCCAGCATTTT
NA	TRBV7-2	NA	TRBJ2-3	CASSLRQTLYTDTQYF	TGTGCCAGCAGCTTACGACAGACTCTATACACAGATACGCAGTATTTT
NA	TRBV5-1	NA	TRBJ1-6	CASSYSSYNSPLHF	TGCGCCAGCAGTTACAGCTCCTATAATTCACCCCTCCACTTT
NA	TRBV19	medium-sized	TRBJ1-2	CASSIDSSYGYTF	TGTGCCAGTAGTATCGACAGCTCGTATGGCTACACCTTC
NA	TRBV6-2/TRBV6-3	NA	TRBJ1-1	CASSYSFPEGFMNTEAFF	TGTGCCAGCAGTTACTCGTTTCCGGAGGGCTTCATGAACACTGAAGCTTTCTTT
NA	TRBV12-3/TRBV12-4	NA	TRBJ1-5	CASSLLNQPQHF	TGTGCCAGCAGTTTACTCAATCAGCCCCAGCATTTT
NA	TRBV11-2	NA	TRBJ1-1	CASSKERSTEAFF	TGTGCCAGCAGCAAGGAAAGGAGTACTGAAGCTTTCTTT
NA	TRBV29-1	NA	TRBJ2-1	CSGTATGGVYNEQFF	TGCAGCGGTACGGCCACAGGCGGAGTTTACAATGAGCAGTTCTTC
NA	TRBV1	few	TRBJ2-6	CTSSQTDRGPSDSGANVLTF	TGCACCAGCAGCCAAACGGACAGGGGGCCGTCCGACTCTGGGGCCAACGTCCTGACTTTC
NA	TRBV7-2	NA	TRBJ1-1	CASSYHWGGITEAFF	TGTGCCAGCAGCTACCACTGGGGGGGTATCACTGAAGCTTTCTTT
NA	TRBV3-1/TRBV3-2	NA	TRBJ1-4	CASSQTENEKLFF	TGTGCCAGCAGCCAGACTGAGAATGAAAAACTGTTTTTT
TRBD1	TRBV19	NA	TRBJ1-1	CASTLQGGLEAFF	TGTGCCAGTACTCTACAGGGGGGGCTTGAAGCTTTCTTT
TRBD1	TRBV7-2	once	TRBJ2-3	CASSLGQGATDTQYF	TGTGCCAGCAGCTTGGGACAGGGGGCCACAGATACGCAGTATTTT
NA	TRBV5-5	NA	TRBJ1-2	CASSLIFGDRSNYGYTF	TGTGCCAGCAGCTTGATTTTCGGCGACCGGAGTAACTATGGCTACACCTTC
TRBD2	TRBV29-1	NA	TRBJ2-1	CSVEGLAGLANEQFF	TGCAGCGTTGAAGGTCTAGCGGGGCTTGCCAATGAGCAGTTCTTC
TRBD1	TRBV9	NA	TRBJ2-5	CASSPHRGPGVLETQYF	TGTGCCAGCAGCCCCCACAGGGGGCCAGGTGTGTTAGAGACCCAGTACTTC
TRBD1	TRBV24-1	NA	TRBJ1-2	CATSDFGPGTGGGYGYTF	TGTGCCACCAGTGATTTTGGCCCCGGGACAGGGGGCGGCTATGGCTACACCTTC
NA	TRBV7-8	NA	TRBJ1-5	CASSFFEKNQPQHF	TGTGCCAGCAGCTTCTTCGAGAAAAATCAGCCCCAGCATTTT
TRBD1	TRBV12-3/TRBV12-4	NA	TRBJ2-1	CASRNDRALRFF	TGTGCCAGCAGAAACGACAGGGCCCTTAGGTTCTTC
NA	TRBV20-1	NA	TRBJ1-2	CSAPSDYGYTF	TGCAGTGCCCCGAGTGACTATGGCTACACCTTC
NA	TRBV3-1/TRBV3-2	once	TRBJ1-4	CASSHVQGEKLFF	TGTGCCAGCAGCCACGTACAGGGTGAAAAACTGTTTTTT
NA	TRBV30	NA	TRBJ1-3	CAWSKGQPGNTIYF	TGTGCCTGGAGTAAAGGACAGCCTGGAAACACCATATATTTT
TRBD2	TRBV27	NA	TRBJ2-7	CASSLLLAGIYEQYF	TGTGCCAGCAGTTTACTACTAGCGGGGATCTACGAGCAGTACTTC
NA	TRBV7-9	NA	TRBJ1-4	CASSSGGWEKLFF	TGTGCCAGCAGCTCAGGAGGTTGGGAAAAACTGTTTTTT
TRBD1	TRBV5-1	NA	TRBJ1-1	CASSWDPDRKNTEAFF	TGCGCCAGCAGCTGGGACCCGGACAGGAAGAACACTGAAGCTTTCTTT
TRBD1	TRBV5-1	once	TRBJ2-7	CASSRTGQSYEQYF	TGCGCCAGCAGCAGGACGGGACAGTCCTACGAGCAGTACTTC
NA	TRBV15	few	TRBJ1-1	CATSRQQNEVWAFF	TGTGCCACCAGCAGACAACAAAACGAGGTGTGGGCTTTCTTT
TRBD1	TRBV27	NA	TRBJ2-1	CASSLGTGLSNEQFF	TGTGCCAGCAGTCTCGGGACAGGGTTGAGCAATGAGCAGTTCTTC
NA	TRBV18	NA	TRBJ1-1	CASSPTYEPMNTEAFF	TGTGCCAGCTCACCAACTTACGAACCAATGAACACTGAAGCTTTCTTT
NA	TRBV27	NA	TRBJ1-5	CASSLWGGSGNQPQHF	TGTGCCAGCAGTTTATGGGGGGGGTCTGGCAATCAGCCCCAGCATTTT
NA	TRBV2	NA	TRBJ2-1	CASSVGRFDEQFF	TGTGCCAGCAGTGTAGGCAGGTTCGATGAGCAGTTCTTC
TRBD1	TRBV27	NA	TRBJ2-5	CASSSGGVQETQYF	TGTGCCAGCAGTTCAGGGGGCGTTCAAGAGACCCAGTACTTC
TRBD1	TRBV7-9	NA	TRBJ1-1	CASSDTIWTGNTEAFF	TGTGCCAGCAGCGATACGATATGGACAGGGAACACTGAAGCTTTCTTT
TRBD2	TRBV7-2	NA	TRBJ2-2	CASSWTSGGAHGELFF	TGTGCCAGCAGCTGGACTAGCGGGGGGGCCCACGGGGAGCTGTTTTTT
NA	TRBV5-1	NA	TRBJ1-1	CASSLVLSQGTEAFF	TGCGCCAGCAGCTTGGTCCTCAGTCAGGGCACTGAAGCTTTCTTT
NA	TRBV19	NA	TRBJ1-2	CASSYLQGRGDYGYTF	TGTGCCAGTAGTTATCTACAGGGAAGGGGCGACTATGGCTACACCTTC
TRBD1	TRBV7-9	few	TRBJ1-2	CASSLDTGVGYGYTF	TGTGCCAGCAGCTTAGACACAGGGGTAGGCTATGGCTACACCTTC
TRBD1	TRBV10-3	NA	TRBJ2-3	CAINRGLTDTQYF	TGTGCCATCAACAGGGGGCTCACAGATACGCAGTATTTT
NA	TRBV3-1/TRBV3-2	NA	TRBJ2-7	CATSDSFYYEQYF	TGTGCCACCTCGGACAGTTTCTACTACGAGCAGTACTTC
NA	TRBV2	NA	TRBJ2-7	CASSPMGGRTYEQYF	TGTGCCAGCAGCCCCATGGGGGGTAGGACCTACGAGCAGTACTTC
NA	TRBV5-1	NA	TRBJ1-4	CASSLVPGNNEKLFF	TGCGCCAGCAGCTTGGTCCCCGGGAATAATGAAAAACTGTTTTTT
TRBD2	TRBV5-5	NA	TRBJ2-1	CASSLVREGVQFF	TGTGCCAGCAGCTTGGTCAGGGAGGGTGTGCAGTTCTTC
TRBD1	TRBV28	NA	TRBJ1-3	CASSPPTTGVGNTIYF	TGTGCCAGCAGCCCACCCACGACAGGGGTCGGAAACACCATATATTTT
NA	TRBV6-1	NA	TRBJ1-3	CASSETGGPGNTIYF	TGTGCCAGCAGTGAGACCGGGGGTCCTGGAAACACCATATATTTT
NA	TRBV4-3	NA	TRBJ1-4	CASSQAGPLGLSEKLFF	TGCGCCAGCAGCCAGGCGGGACCGCTGGGTCTCTCTGAAAAACTGTTTTTT
NA	TRBV4-3	NA	TRBJ2-1	CASSQEPGLVGNEQFF	TGCGCCAGCAGCCAAGAACCGGGGTTAGTGGGGAATGAGCAGTTCTTC
TRBD2	TRBV7-2	NA	TRBJ2-7	CASSLQASGVEQYF	TGTGCCAGCAGCTTACAGGCTAGCGGAGTCGAGCAGTACTTC
TRBD2	TRBV10-3	NA	TRBJ2-7	CAISAVLAGHYEQYF	TGTGCCATCAGTGCTGTGTTAGCGGGGCACTACGAGCAGTACTTC
TRBD2	TRBV11-2	NA	TRBJ2-7	CASSQTSGGSYEQYF	TGTGCCAGCAGCCAGACTAGCGGGGGGTCCTACGAGCAGTACTTC
NA	TRBV6-5	NA	TRBJ1-2	CASSYRAGVAYGYTF	TGTGCCAGCAGTTACCGGGCAGGGGTTGCCTATGGCTACACCTTC